One TCR beta chain is described in this entry. The data were obtained in a study of cytomegalovirus exposure and HLA in healthy donors. This PCR relied on a set of 60 Vbeta primers and 13 Jbeta primers. Using immunoSEQ multiplex PCR, the repertoire was profiled, and TCRdb retains in-frame clones only, with some absent. The table includes 150,000 to 200,000 clones, about four fifths detected once. What was sequenced was PBMCs. This clonotype was sampled from a man aged 50 to 59 in good health and CMV-seropositive.

Written as DNA, the CDR3 is TGTGCCAGCAGCCAGACTAGCGGGAGCGGTTACAATGAGCAGTTCTTC. This encodes CASSQTSGSGYNEQFF. The rearrangement uses TRBV7-2 and TRBJ2-1, with 12 bases identical to TRBD2. The CDR3 is made up of 16 amino acids. The V gene's germline CDR1 is SGHTA and CDR2 FQGNSA. V shed 5 bases and J 4 bases; nucleotides not matched to a gene: 6.